One and the same sample provided the 20 T cell receptor beta chains below, sequenced in a study of shared clonotypes between healthy human individuals. TCRdb's table, derived via immunoSEQ multiplex PCR, lists solely in-frame clones and lacks some. This sample has about 2.1 million clones; roughly 93% occur once, and the top ten carry approximately 1.7%. Naive CD8 cells were CD45RO-negative, positively selected for CCR7, excluding terminally differentiated effector memory CD45RA+ cells. Material for sequencing was naive CD8+ T cells from PBMCs. These receptors were obtained from a man younger than 30 in good health. Some clones in this sample may be carry-over from other donors' samples.

This chain connects TRBV7-9 to TRBJ2-7; D remains unclear. CDR3 length: 15 amino acids. Germline V gives CDR1 SEHNR, CDR2 FQNEAQ (reference sequence). Trimming removed 4 bases from V and 2 bases from J, with 15 bases in between. CDR3: CASSSIRASTYEQYF. DNA for the CDR3: TGTGCCAGCAGCTCCATAAGAGCTTCAACCTACGAGCAGTACTTC.

This clone appeared a single time. The chain combines TRBV5-5 with TRBJ2-7; a possible D gene is TRBD2 (6 bases). This CDR3 comprises 15 residues. V lost 0 bases and J 2 bases, leaving 12 bases between the germline ends. Germline lookup yields CDR1 SGHKS and CDR2 YYEKEE (reference sequence). Here the CDR3 DNA reads TGTGCCAGCAGCTTGGGTCTAGCGCCCACCTACGAGCAGTACTTC. Amino acids: CASSLGLAPTYEQYF.

This clone was seen only once. V is TRBV7-2 and J is TRBJ2-7, with 8 bases lining up with TRBD1. Germline CDR1 SGHTA, CDR2 FQGNSA. Unmatched junction bases numbered 12, after V lost 5 bases and J lost 3 bases. This CDR3 has 16 residues. Here the CDR3 DNA reads TGTGCCAGCAGCCGCGCAGGGGGCCAACCCATCTACGAGCAGTACTTC. Its protein product is CASSRAGGQPIYEQYF.

The V gene is TRBV27, the J gene TRBJ2-7, with D unclear. Germline V gene sequence: CDR1 MNHEY, CDR2 SMNVEV (reference sequence). The V end lost 6 bases, the J end lost 1 base, and 13 bases lay between the germline ends. This CDR3 has 14 residues. The CDR3 sequence is CASRSLSRSYEQYF. CDR3 coding DNA: TGTGCCAGCAGATCTCTTTCCCGGTCCTACGAGCAGTACTTC.

V and J are TRBV28 and TRBJ1-1; no definite D call. V lost 4 bases and J lost 4, with 10 bases in between. This CDR3 contains 13 residues. Germline V lookup: CDR1 MDHEN, CDR2 SYDVKM. The CDR3 region is CASSYGEPTEAFF. The CDR3 nucleotides are TGTGCCAGCAGTTATGGGGAGCCCACTGAAGCTTTCTTT.

In DNA, the CDR3 is TGTGCCAGCAATAACAGGGGTGGGACCTACGAGCAGTACTTC. Its translation: CASNNRGGTYEQYF. The chain is built from TRBV27 and TRBJ2-7; TRBD1 matches at 7 bases. The junction had 8 bases not matched to a gene; V was cut back by 7 bases and J by 2 bases. The length of the CDR3 is 14 residues. CDR1 and CDR2 from the germline V gene are MNHEY and SMNVEV (reference sequence).

The chain links TRBV6-4 to TRBJ2-3, with TRBD2 matching over 7 bases. Germline loops: CDR1 MRHNA, CDR2 SNTAGT. V lost 7 bases, J lost 4 bases, and 8 bases stayed unmatched. This CDR3 has 14 residues. CDR3 nucleotide sequence: TGTGCCAGCACAGAGGTGCGGGAGCCAGATACGCAGTATTTT. Its translation: CASTEVREPDTQYF.

This clone appeared a few times. The genes are TRBV2 and TRBJ2-7; D is ambiguous. The CDR3 loop spans 12 amino acids. V lost 8 bases and J 5 bases, leaving 13 bases between the germline ends. Germline V gene lookup returns CDR1 SNHLY and CDR2 FYNNEI. The CDR3 coding sequence is TGTGCCAGCCTCTTCCAGCAGGACGAGCAGTACTTC. Translated: CASLFQQDEQYF.

This clone was picked up one time. The chain links TRBV27 to TRBJ2-7, with 13 bases fitting TRBD2. Germline CDR1 MNHEY, CDR2 SMNVEV (reference sequence). The V segment lost 4 bases and the J segment 4 bases; nucleotides outside the gene matches: 10. The CDR3 is 17 residues long. CDR3 residues: CASSSRLGLAGVYEQYF. The CDR3 nucleotides read TGTGCCAGCAGTTCGCGCCTCGGACTAGCGGGAGTGTACGAGCAGTACTTC.

V usage is TRBV10-3 and J usage is TRBJ1-3; D gene unclear. V lost 6 bases, J lost 5 bases, and 11 bases lay in between. The CDR3 is 13 residues long. In germline, CDR1 is ENHRY, CDR2 SYGVKD. The CDR3 bases are TGTGCCATCAGGGAACCTGTCCGAAACACCATATATTTT. Amino acid sequence: CAIREPVRNTIYF.

The chain carries TRBV15 and TRBJ2-1; D unresolved. V lost 7 bases, J lost 0 bases, and 10 bases lay in between. The CDR3 totals 14 residues. The germline V gene has CDR1 LNHNV and CDR2 YYDKDF (reference sequence). The CDR3 sequence is CATTDSSSYNEQFF. The CDR3, as DNA: TGTGCCACCACCGACTCGAGCTCCTACAATGAGCAGTTCTTC.

On this clone itself: Other DNA sequences in this sample translate to the same CDR3. The V gene is TRBV27, the J gene TRBJ2-7, with D perhaps TRBD1 (6 bases). Germline V lookup: CDR1 MNHEY, CDR2 SMNVEV (reference sequence). V lost 5 bases and J 0 bases, leaving 14 bases between the germline ends. This CDR3 contains 15 residues. The CDR3 reads CASSPGHPSSYEQYF. The CDR3 DNA reads TGTGCCAGCAGTCCGGGACACCCTAGCTCCTACGAGCAGTACTTC.

The chain combines TRBV19 with TRBJ2-1; D possibly corresponds to TRBD2 (5 bases). The germline V gene encodes CDR1 LNHDA and CDR2 SQIVND (reference sequence). The CDR3 is made up of 16 amino acids. V lost 3 bases and J 0 bases, leaving 12 bases between the germline ends. CDR3 loop: CASSIWSGSSYNEQFF. CDR3 DNA sequence: TGTGCCAGTAGTATTTGGAGCGGCTCCTCCTACAATGAGCAGTTCTTC.

V usage is TRBV28 and J usage is TRBJ2-7, with a weak D call TRBD1 (6 bases). Per germline, CDR1 MDHEN and CDR2 SYDVKM. This CDR3 is 15 amino acids long. V lost 6 bases to trimming and J lost 3 bases, with 18 bases between them. CDR3 DNA: TGTGCCAGCAGGAATCGACAGGCAAATATCTACGAGCAGTACTTC. This encodes CASRNRQANIYEQYF.

The V and J genes are TRBV2 and TRBJ2-7; no firm D call. Germline V lookup: CDR1 SNHLY, CDR2 FYNNEI. This CDR3 has 14 amino acids. Trimming shortened V by 6 bases and J by 7 bases, and 19 bases separated the two germline ends. CDR3 in amino acids: CASRPGPLFQEQYF. The CDR3 DNA is TGTGCCAGCAGACCCGGGCCCCTATTTCAGGAGCAGTACTTC.

The chain carries TRBV7-2 and TRBJ2-7; D may be TRBD2 (5 bases). V gave up 0 bases and J gave up 0 bases, with 12 bases separating them. Germline V gene lookup returns CDR1 SGHTA and CDR2 FQGNSA. This CDR3 has 16 residues. CDR3 DNA: TGTGCCAGCAGCTTAGCTTACGGGGAGATCTCCTACGAGCAGTACTTC. It yields the protein CASSLAYGEISYEQYF.

The chain carries TRBV28 and TRBJ1-5, with 7 bases matching TRBD1. This CDR3 contains 14 residues. Germline CDR1 MDHEN, CDR2 SYDVKM. Losses at the gene ends were 5 bases for V and 5 bases for J; bases not matched to a gene: 6. The CDR3 sequence: CASSLGGAYQPQHF. The CDR3 DNA is TGTGCCAGCAGTCTAGGGGGCGCGTATCAGCCCCAGCATTTT.

This rearrangement joins TRBV11-2 to TRBJ2-2; D is possibly TRBD2 (6 bases). CDR1 and CDR2 (germline): SGHAT, FQNNGV. V dropped 3 bases and J dropped 8 bases, with 19 bases sitting between them. The CDR3 spans 16 residues. The CDR3 DNA sequence: TGTGCCAGCAGCTTCCCCTCCCAGCTAGCGCAGGGGGAGCTGTTTTTT. It specifies CASSFPSQLAQGELFF.

This sequence joins TRBV11-2 and TRBJ2-7; D unresolved. Trimming stripped 5 bases from V and 6 bases from J, with 17 bases between. Germline assignment: CDR1 SGHAT and CDR2 FQNNGV. This CDR3 contains 14 residues. In nucleotides, the CDR3 is TGTGCCAGCAGCCCTATCTACAGTGGAAGCGAGCAGTACTTC. Protein product: CASSPIYSGSEQYF.

The V and J genes are TRBV25-1 and TRBJ2-3, with D perhaps TRBD2 (6 bases). V lost 5 bases, J lost 4 bases, and 16 bases lay in between. Germline V lookup: CDR1 MGHDK, CDR2 SYGVNS. This CDR3 region has 15 residues. The CDR3 DNA is TGTGCCAGCAGTACCCGGGAGAGGGGCGCAGATACGCAGTATTTT. Translating it yields CASSTRERGADTQYF.